The rows below give T cell receptor beta chains drawn from one sample of a study of cytomegalovirus exposure and HLA in healthy donors. Clones were sequenced by immunoSEQ multiplex PCR, and TCRdb holds only the in-frame ones, with some missing. The data hold about 140,000 clones, with approximately 70% observed a single time. Specimen: PBMCs. The receptors were sampled from a human donor in good health. CDR3s include the opening cysteine and the closing phenylalanine or tryptophan. D genes are given only for firm matches. Not every row has a clone size; where given, it reads once, few, many or a size class.

clone_size cdr3_length j_call v_call d_call cdr3_nt cdr3_aa
. 19 TRBJ2-5 TRBV9 TRBD2 TGTGCCAGCAGCCCACCACGCCGGAGCGGGAGGGCCCTGGAAGAGACCCAGTACTTC CASSPPRRSGRALEETQYF
few 13 TRBJ2-7 TRBV6-6 . TGTGCCAGCAGGCCCGATGGCCGAGGAGAGCAGTACTTC CASRPDGRGEQYF
. 15 TRBJ1-4 TRBV15 . TGTGCCACCAGGGGGGGACGGACTTCCTATGAAAAACTGTTTTTT CATRGGRTSYEKLFF
once 14 TRBJ2-2 TRBV11-2 . TGTGCCAGCAGCTCATTACGGGGCACCGGGGAGCTGTTTTTT CASSSLRGTGELFF
. 15 TRBJ2-1 TRBV27 . TGTGCCAGCAGTTTATTGGGGGCCCCCTACAATGAGCAGTTCTTC CASSLLGAPYNEQFF
. 15 TRBJ2-1 TRBV5-1 TRBD2 TGCGCCAGCAATAAGCGGGAGGGCCGTTTCAATGAGCAGTTCTTC CASNKREGRFNEQFF
once 15 TRBJ2-3 TRBV7-3 . TGTGCCAGCAGCTTAACGGGCACTAGCACAGATACGCAGTATTTT CASSLTGTSTDTQYF
once 15 TRBJ2-2 TRBV7-6 TRBD2 TGTGCCAGCAGCCACACTAGCGGGAGGGGCGGGGAGCTGTTTTTT CASSHTSGRGGELFF
once 14 TRBJ2-7 TRBV18 . TGTGCCAGCTCCCCGAAGACAGGGACTGACGAGCAGTACTTC CASSPKTGTDEQYF
. 14 TRBJ2-3 TRBV18 . TGTGCCAGCTCACCGGCCATTAGCACAGATACGCAGTATTTT CASSPAISTDTQYF
. 16 TRBJ2-3 TRBV27 . TGTGCCAGCAGTTTCGAACCGCGGGACAGTACAGATACGCAGTATTTT CASSFEPRDSTDTQYF
. 18 TRBJ2-6 TRBV5-6 TRBD2 TGTGCCAGCAGCTCGCGACTAGCAGGTAGCTCTGGGGCCAACGTCCTGACTTTC CASSSRLAGSSGANVLTF
. 14 TRBJ1-1 TRBV19 TRBD1 TGTGCCAGTAGTCTATACAGGGGTGGCACTGAAGCTTTCTTT CASSLYRGGTEAFF
. 14 TRBJ2-7 TRBV14 . TGTGCCAGCAGCCAACTCCAGGACGGAGGCGAGCAGTACTTC CASSQLQDGGEQYF
. 14 TRBJ2-3 TRBV18 TRBD1 TGTGCCAGCTCCCCCGGGACAGGCACAGATACGCAGTATTTT CASSPGTGTDTQYF
once 15 TRBJ2-1 TRBV9 TRBD2 TGTGCCAGCAGCGAATCCGCGGGAGTGGGCAATGAGCAGTTCTTC CASSESAGVGNEQFF
. 14 TRBJ2-7 TRBV5-1 TRBD2 TGCGCCAGCAGCTTGGAAGCGGGAGCCCACGAGCAGTACTTC CASSLEAGAHEQYF